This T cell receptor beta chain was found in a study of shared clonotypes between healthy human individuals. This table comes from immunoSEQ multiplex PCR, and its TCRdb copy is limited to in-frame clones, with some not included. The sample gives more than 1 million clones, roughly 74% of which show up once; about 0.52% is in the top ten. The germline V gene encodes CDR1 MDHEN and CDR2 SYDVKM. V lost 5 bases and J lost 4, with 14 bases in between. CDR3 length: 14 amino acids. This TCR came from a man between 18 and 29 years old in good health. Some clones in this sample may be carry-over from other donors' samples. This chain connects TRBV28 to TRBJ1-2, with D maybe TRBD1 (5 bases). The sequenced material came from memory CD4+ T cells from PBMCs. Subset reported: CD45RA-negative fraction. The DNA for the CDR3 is TGTGCCAGCAGTAGGGGCCCGGGGGGCTATGGCTACACCTTC. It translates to CASSRGPGGYGYTF.